This TCR beta chain was captured by sequencing in a study of blood T cells in healthy people across ages. About this clonotype: Its specificity is not known.

Germline assignment: CDR1 MNHNY and CDR2 SVGAGI (reference sequence). The CDR3 sequence is 16 residues long. The V gene lost 8 bases and the J gene lost 0 bases, with 19 bases spanning the gap. Then a second PCR, running roughly 7 to 11 cycles, was carried out with a sample-barcoded 5' primer and a J-beta primer mix. One entry per CDR3 protein, called by TCRdb with MiXCR from the 5' RACE reads. The sample shows about 800,000 distinct CDR3 sequences, about half of them seen only once. Study conclusions and caveats: Unknown donor CMV status possibly confounded expanded clonotype changes. Across the age range, TCR beta diversity per million T cells fell in a roughly linear way. Greater diversity and more naive CD4+ cells were seen in long-lived donors than in aged donors.

The sample was blood. The chain joins TRBV6-6 to TRBJ1-1, with D tentatively TRBD1 (5 bases). The sequence was obtained from an elderly man in good health. The CDR3 spells CASFTRLGGLNTEAFF. As DNA, the CDR3 is TGTGCCAGCTTCACTAGGCTCGGGGGATTGAACACTGAAGCTTTCTTT.